This TCR beta chain was retrieved from a study of blood T cell repertoires in COVID-19. The overall study: Nucleic acid was either cDNA or gDNA, and it came from T cells, B-cell-depleted T cells, or PBMCs.

Original methodology: It was from reference gene primer amplification that nucleated cell counts were estimated. Assay used: immunoSEQ multiplex PCR; TCRdb lists only in-frame clones, some missing. That table is the source of V, J and clone size, and D and trimming were worked out from the DNA. The sample lists 150,000 or so clones; roughly nine tenths were seen once. The receptor was isolated from an older woman with acute or convalescent COVID-19. Sequencing input: peripheral blood.

This CDR3 is CASSVSGVGETQYF. The CDR3 nucleotides read TGTGCCAGCAGCGTTTCGGGGGTAGGAGAGACCCAGTACTTC. The gene calls are TRBV9 and TRBJ2-5; D perhaps matches TRBD2 (6 bases). This CDR3 has 14 amino acids. Germline assignment: CDR1 SGDLS and CDR2 YYNGEE. The V gene lost 2 bases and the J gene lost 4 bases, with 12 bases spanning the gap.